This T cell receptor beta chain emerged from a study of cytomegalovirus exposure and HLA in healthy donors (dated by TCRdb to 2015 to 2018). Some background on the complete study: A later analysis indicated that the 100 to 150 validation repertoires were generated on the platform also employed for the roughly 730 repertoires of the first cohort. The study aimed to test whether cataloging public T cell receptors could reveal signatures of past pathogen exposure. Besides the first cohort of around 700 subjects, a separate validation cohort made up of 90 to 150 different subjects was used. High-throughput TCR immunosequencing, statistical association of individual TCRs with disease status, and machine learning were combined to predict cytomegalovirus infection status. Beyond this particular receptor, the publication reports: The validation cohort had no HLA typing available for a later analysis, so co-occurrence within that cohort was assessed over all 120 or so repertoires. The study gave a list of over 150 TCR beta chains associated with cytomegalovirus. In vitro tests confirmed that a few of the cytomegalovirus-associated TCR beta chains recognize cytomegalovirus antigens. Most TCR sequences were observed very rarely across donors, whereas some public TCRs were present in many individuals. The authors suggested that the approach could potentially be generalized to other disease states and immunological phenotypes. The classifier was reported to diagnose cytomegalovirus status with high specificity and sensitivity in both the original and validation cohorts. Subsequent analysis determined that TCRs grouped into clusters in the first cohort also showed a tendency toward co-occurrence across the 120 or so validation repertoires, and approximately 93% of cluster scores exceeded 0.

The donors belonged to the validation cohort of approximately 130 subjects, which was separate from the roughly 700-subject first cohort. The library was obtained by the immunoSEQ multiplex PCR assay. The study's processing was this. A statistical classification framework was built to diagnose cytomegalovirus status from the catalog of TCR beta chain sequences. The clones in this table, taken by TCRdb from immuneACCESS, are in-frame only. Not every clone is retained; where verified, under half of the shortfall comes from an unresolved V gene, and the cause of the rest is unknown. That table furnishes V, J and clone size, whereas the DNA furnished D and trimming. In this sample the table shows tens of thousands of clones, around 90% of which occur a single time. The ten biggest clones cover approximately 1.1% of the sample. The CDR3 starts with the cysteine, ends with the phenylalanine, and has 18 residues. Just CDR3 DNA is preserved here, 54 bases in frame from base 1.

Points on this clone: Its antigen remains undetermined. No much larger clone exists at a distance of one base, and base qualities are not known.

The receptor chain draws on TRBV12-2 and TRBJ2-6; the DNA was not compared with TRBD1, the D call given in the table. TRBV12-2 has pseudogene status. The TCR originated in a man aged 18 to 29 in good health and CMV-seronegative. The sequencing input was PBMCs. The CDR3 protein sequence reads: CASRLGQVLSSGANVLTF. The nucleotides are TGTGCAAGTCGCTTAGGCCAGGTCCTGAGCTCTGGGGCCAACGTCCTGACTTTC.